Listed below are T cell receptor beta chains from one sample, sequenced in a study of cytomegalovirus exposure and HLA in healthy donors. Sequencing was performed with immunoSEQ multiplex PCR; in TCRdb, only in-frame clones are kept and a portion is missing. The table shows approximately 190,000 clones, with around four fifths occurring only once. Sequenced: PBMCs. These receptors were taken from a woman in her fifties or sixties in good health and CMV-seropositive. CDR3s include the opening cysteine and the closing phenylalanine or tryptophan. The order of the fields is clone size, V gene, J gene, D gene, CDR3 protein, CDR3 DNA. A D gene is named only where the DNA matches it firmly. Some rows mark clone size as missing; the rest say once, few, many or name a class of expanded clone.

-	TRBV15	TRBJ2-5	TRBD2	CATALTSGSETQYF	TGTGCCACTGCCCTGACTAGCGGGAGTGAGACCCAGTACTTC
-	TRBV11-3	TRBJ2-5	-	CASSLGPGETQYF	TGTGCCAGCAGCTTAGGTCCGGGAGAGACCCAGTACTTC
-	TRBV19	TRBJ1-2	-	CASSGGVYGYTF	TGTGCCAGTAGTGGGGGCGTCTATGGCTACACCTTC
-	TRBV2	TRBJ2-3	-	CASILDKTADTQYF	TGTGCCAGCATTCTGGACAAGACCGCAGATACGCAGTATTTT
-	TRBV27	TRBJ2-5	TRBD2	CASSSSAGGETQYF	TGTGCCAGCAGTTCCTCGGCGGGAGGGGAGACCCAGTACTTC
once	TRBV5-6	TRBJ2-1	TRBD2	CASSLVGASGRRHNEQFF	TGTGCCAGCAGCTTGGTTGGAGCTAGCGGGAGGCGGCACAATGAGCAGTTCTTC
once	TRBV5-4	TRBJ2-1	-	CASSLLAYNEQFF	TGTGCCAGCAGCTTACTAGCCTACAATGAGCAGTTCTTC
-	TRBV5-1	TRBJ2-1	-	CASSFQAGNNEQFF	TGCGCCAGCAGCTTTCAAGCGGGTAACAATGAGCAGTTCTTC
-	TRBV6-5	TRBJ2-3	TRBD2	CASSYLAGGTDTQYF	TGTGCCAGCAGTTACCTAGCGGGAGGCACAGATACGCAGTATTTT
few	TRBV27	TRBJ1-1	-	CASSFGQGHNTEAFF	TGTGCCAGCAGTTTCGGGCAGGGCCATAACACTGAAGCTTTCTTT
-	TRBV27	TRBJ1-6	-	CASKPGIQNPNPLHF	TGTGCCAGCAAGCCCGGAATACAGAACCCAAATCCCCTCCACTTT
-	TRBV27	TRBJ2-7	-	CASSSRRGNYEQYF	TGTGCCAGCAGTTCCCGCAGGGGTAATTACGAGCAGTACTTC